One and the same sample provided the 2 T cell receptor beta chains below, sequenced in a study of T cells expressing NK-cell markers (dated by TCRdb to about 2020). Libraries were constructed by 5' RACE. The reads were generated on an Illumina HiSeq 2000. After the reads were reprocessed by TCRdb, one entry was made per CDR3 protein sequence, with no DNA. This sample's table has entries for 450,000 to 600,000 distinct CDR3 sequences. Of the sample, 3.5% to 4.5% falls within the top ten clones. Sequenced: blood T cells: a sorted CD56 or NKG2C T cell subset, CD4+ or CD8+ T cells, or bulk PBMC T cells (not recorded which). Every receptor here comes from a man between 18 and 29 years old in good health. Donor details come from another sample of the same person, matched by shared clones.

The rearrangement joins TRBV18 to TRBJ1-5; the TRBD1 assignment by TCRdb is unverifiable without DNA. There are 13 residues in the CDR3. From germline, CDR1 is KGHSH and CDR2 LQKENI. CDR3 in amino acids: CASSGQGNQPQHF.

V gene TRBV19 combines with J gene TRBJ2-1; as DNA is missing, the TRBD1 call by TCRdb cannot be tested. Germline loops: CDR1 LNHDA, CDR2 SQIVND (reference sequence). The CDR3 consists of 15 residues. The CDR3 region is CATIISGQGYNEQFF.